This TCR beta chain was sequenced during a study of spatial heterogeneity in lung cancer. General study findings and limits: Expanded alpha and beta TCR counts within tumors tracked tumor mutation counts.

This CDR3 is 16 amino acids long. After removal of 6 bases from V and 0 bases from J, the junction contained 7 bases not matched to a gene. CDR1 and CDR2 from the germline V gene are SGHAT and FQNNGV. Sample time point: sample taken at primary tumor resection. There were 72 donors, all of them untreated patients with early-stage non-small cell lung cancer. Each CDR3 protein is one row after TCRdb ran MiXCR on the 5' RACE reads. Counted here are approximately 7,100 distinct CDR3 sequences, roughly 12% occurring once; the ten biggest clones make up about a fifth. By proportion, this clonotype is medium-sized. Its antigen is still unknown. Found in a library prepared for alpha chains, this beta chain is an off-target read, and its abundance has little meaning.

The chain uses TRBV11-2 and TRBJ2-1; 8 bases are shared with TRBD2. The sequencing here drew on lung tumor tissue, taken at surgery. The source of this sequence is a male donor with early-stage non-small cell lung cancer. The DNA for the CDR3 is TGTGCCAGCAGGGAACTGAGCGGGAGCTCCTACAATGAGCAGTTCTTC. Protein: CASRELSGSSYNEQFF.